This is a list of T cell receptor beta chains from one sample in a study of response to subunit inactivated influenza vaccine. MiXCR, run by TCRdb on the RT-PCR reads, gives a single entry per CDR3 protein. This sample carries roughly 620,000 distinct CDR3 sequences, around 11% of them seen once, and the ten largest clones take more than 9.5%. These same data were also listed under a study on T cells expressing NK-cell markers.

The material was PBMCs from blood, obtained on the day of vaccination. These receptors all stem from a man aged 45-60 years who received an inactivated influenza vaccine. CDR3s include the opening cysteine and the closing phenylalanine or tryptophan. Fields, in order: V gene, clone size, J gene, D gene, CDR3 DNA, CDR3 protein. D genes are given only for firm matches. Clone size is given for some rows only: seen once, a few or many times, or a class if the clone is expanded.

V gene: TRBV20-1; clone size: few; J gene: TRBJ2-3; D gene: TRBD1; CDR3 DNA: TGCAGTGCGAATACCGGGACAGGGGGCTTGGGGGATACGCAGTATTTT; CDR3 protein: CSANTGTGGLGDTQYF
V gene: TRBV28; clone size: few; J gene: TRBJ1-6; D gene: -; CDR3 DNA: TGTGCCTGCTCGTGGGGGAGCTCCTATAATTCACCCCTCCACTTT; CDR3 protein: CACSWGSSYNSPLHF
V gene: TRBV4-3; clone size: -; J gene: TRBJ1-1; D gene: -; CDR3 DNA: TGCGCCAGCAGCCAAGAGTTCGGGGGACCGCAGAACACTGAAGCTTTCTTT; CDR3 protein: CASSQEFGGPQNTEAFF
V gene: TRBV7-2; clone size: -; J gene: TRBJ2-7; D gene: TRBD2; CDR3 DNA: TGTGCCAGCAGCAGAGCGGGAGGCTCAGTGAACTTC; CDR3 protein: CASSRAGGSVNF
V gene: TRBV20-1; clone size: many; J gene: TRBJ2-1; D gene: -; CDR3 DNA: TGCAGTGCTAGACCGAGGAGCTCCTACAATGAGCAGTTCTTC; CDR3 protein: CSARPRSSYNEQFF
V gene: TRBV20-1; clone size: -; J gene: TRBJ2-2; D gene: -; CDR3 DNA: TGCAGTGCTAGAGCCGGGGGCCTGAACACCGGGGAGCTGTTTTTT; CDR3 protein: CSARAGGLNTGELFF
V gene: TRBV20-1; clone size: -; J gene: TRBJ2-2; D gene: TRBD2; CDR3 DNA: TGCAGTGCCATAGCGGGGGAGACCACCGGGGAGCTGTTTTTT; CDR3 protein: CSAIAGETTGELFF
V gene: TRBV5-1; clone size: few; J gene: TRBJ2-5; D gene: -; CDR3 DNA: TGCGCCAGCAGCTTGTTAATGGAGCGGGAGACCCAGTACTTC; CDR3 protein: CASSLLMERETQYF
V gene: TRBV10-3; clone size: many; J gene: TRBJ2-3; D gene: -; CDR3 DNA: TGTGCCATCAGTGACGGGGGCTCAGGGGATACGCAGTATTTT; CDR3 protein: CAISDGGSGDTQYF
V gene: TRBV7-6; clone size: -; J gene: TRBJ2-1; D gene: TRBD2; CDR3 DNA: TGTGCCAGCAGCTTAGATCTGCTAGCGGGAGGTAAAGAGCAGTTCTTC; CDR3 protein: CASSLDLLAGGKEQFF
V gene: TRBV12-3/TRBV12-4; clone size: few; J gene: TRBJ2-5; D gene: TRBD2; CDR3 DNA: TGTGCCAGCAGTTCGGGACTAGTGGGGGGAAAAGAGACCCAGTACTTC; CDR3 protein: CASSSGLVGGKETQYF
V gene: TRBV6-1; clone size: many; J gene: TRBJ1-5; D gene: TRBD1; CDR3 DNA: TGTGCCAGCAGTCCCGGGACAGGGGTTCAGCCCCAGCATTTT; CDR3 protein: CASSPGTGVQPQHF
V gene: TRBV4-3; clone size: -; J gene: TRBJ2-2; D gene: TRBD2; CDR3 DNA: TGCGCCAGCAGCCAAACCGGGACTAGAGGGACCGGGGAGCTGTTTTTT; CDR3 protein: CASSQTGTRGTGELFF
V gene: TRBV24-1; clone size: -; J gene: TRBJ1-5; D gene: -; CDR3 DNA: TGTGCCACCAGTGATCTGAATAGCAATCAGCCCCAGCATTTT; CDR3 protein: CATSDLNSNQPQHF
V gene: TRBV24-1; clone size: many; J gene: TRBJ2-3; D gene: TRBD2; CDR3 DNA: TGTGCCACCAGTGACACCCGGACTAGCGGGAGTACAGATACGCAGTATTTT; CDR3 protein: CATSDTRTSGSTDTQYF
V gene: TRBV28; clone size: -; J gene: TRBJ2-7; D gene: -; CDR3 DNA: TGTGCCAGCAGCCTTGACATAGTCTCGCAGTACTTC; CDR3 protein: CASSLDIVSQYF
V gene: TRBV11-2; clone size: few; J gene: TRBJ2-1; D gene: TRBD2; CDR3 DNA: TGTGCCAGCAGCTTAGTGGGGCCTAGCGGGACCTACAATGAGCAGTTCTTC; CDR3 protein: CASSLVGPSGTYNEQFF
V gene: TRBV12-3/TRBV12-4; clone size: few; J gene: TRBJ2-7; D gene: -; CDR3 DNA: TGTGCCAGCAGTTTGAAACAGGGAGAAACATACGAGCAGTACTTC; CDR3 protein: CASSLKQGETYEQYF
V gene: TRBV18; clone size: few; J gene: TRBJ2-5; D gene: -; CDR3 DNA: TGTGCCAGCTCACCACTACAAATGAAAGAGACCCAGTACTTC; CDR3 protein: CASSPLQMKETQYF
V gene: TRBV6-1; clone size: -; J gene: TRBJ2-7; D gene: -; CDR3 DNA: TGTGCCAGCGGGCGGGCCAGGGGGGGGATCAGCTCCTACGAGCAGTACTTC; CDR3 protein: CASGRARGGISSYEQYF
V gene: TRBV20-1; clone size: -; J gene: TRBJ1-1; D gene: -; CDR3 DNA: TGCAGTGCTAGTGAACCGGGCCTCAAGAACACTGAAGCTTTCTTT; CDR3 protein: CSASEPGLKNTEAFF
V gene: TRBV7-2; clone size: many; J gene: TRBJ1-1; D gene: -; CDR3 DNA: TGCGCCAGCAGCTTGCGAGGCACTGAAGCTTTCTTT; CDR3 protein: CASSLRGTEAFF
V gene: TRBV9; clone size: -; J gene: TRBJ1-1; D gene: -; CDR3 DNA: TGTGCCAGCAGCAGGGAGCCAGTGAACACTGAAGCTTTCTTT; CDR3 protein: CASSREPVNTEAFF
V gene: TRBV29-1; clone size: many; J gene: TRBJ2-1; D gene: -; CDR3 DNA: TGCAGCGTAAAAGTCCGTGAGCAGTTCTTC; CDR3 protein: CSVKVREQFF
V gene: TRBV10-3; clone size: few; J gene: TRBJ2-2; D gene: -; CDR3 DNA: TGTGCCATCAGTGAGTCGCGAACCGGGGAGCTGTTTTTT; CDR3 protein: CAISESRTGELFF